A single sample is the source of the 9 T cell receptor beta chains below, sequenced in a study of shared clonotypes between healthy human individuals (dated by TCRdb to between 2020 and 2021). The library was built by means of the immunoSEQ multiplex PCR assay. TCRdb retrieved this table from immuneACCESS and kept in-frame rearrangements only. Not all clones are present; in checked studies, unresolved V genes account for under half, and no reason is known for the remainder. This sample is represented by 650,000 to 750,000 clones; about two thirds of them were singletons. The ten largest account for roughly 1.8% of the sample. Sequencing was done on a sample of memory CD4+ T cells sorted from blood. Explained via the paper, the cell subset or site label denotes: CD45RA-negative fraction. The receptors shown here come from a woman in her 30s in good health.

The chain employs TRBV28 and TRBJ1-1; TRBD1 matches 7 bases. The length of the CDR3 is 15 residues. Germline V gene data show CDR1 as MDHEN and CDR2 as SYDVKM. The J segment lost 11 bases and the V segment lost 3 bases, leaving 15 bases of the junction unmatched. CDR3 DNA sequence: TGTGCCAGCAGTTTGGGGGACAGACGCCTCGACTCGGCTTTCTTT. Translation gives CASSLGDRRLDSAFF.

V and J are TRBV6-5 and TRBJ2-7; D not certain. CDR3 size: 14 residues. V gave up 0 bases and J gave up 2 bases, with 8 bases separating them. CDR1 and CDR2 from the germline V gene are MNHEY and SVGAGI. Here the CDR3 DNA reads TGTGCCAGCAGTTACTCGTCCGTAACCTACGAGCAGTACTTC. The encoded protein is CASSYSSVTYEQYF.

The chain is built from TRBV6-1 and TRBJ2-7, with D unresolved. CDR3 length: 13 residues. Germline CDR1 and CDR2: MNHNS and SASEGT. V lost 6 bases and J 3 bases, leaving 12 bases between the germline ends. CDR3 sequence: CASRNPSSYEQYF. In DNA form, the CDR3 reads TGTGCCAGCAGGAATCCAAGTAGCTACGAGCAGTACTTC.

This clone was counted between two and nine times. Other DNA sequences in this sample translate to the same CDR3. The gene calls are TRBV11-2 and TRBJ2-5; TRBD2 might be the D (6 bases). CDR3 length equals 12 residues. The germline V gene encodes CDR1 SGHAT and CDR2 FQNNGV. Deletions cut 0 bases from V and 7 bases from J, with 6 bases between. The CDR3 nucleotides are TGTGCCAGCAGCTTAGAGCGGGGGACCCAGTACTTC. It is translated as CASSLERGTQYF.

The rearrangement joins TRBV7-9 to TRBJ2-1, with 11 bases aligning to TRBD2. The CDR3 spans 15 residues. In germline, CDR1 is SEHNR, CDR2 FQNEAQ (reference sequence). The junction had 8 bases not matched to a gene; V was cut back by 5 bases and J by 8 bases. The CDR3: CASSLTTSGKHEQFF. The CDR3 nucleotides read TGTGCCAGCAGCCTGACGACTAGCGGGAAACATGAGCAGTTCTTC.

J is TRBJ2-7 and V is TRBV20-1, with D possibly being TRBD2 (5 bases). This CDR3 has 11 amino acids. Germline V gene lookup returns CDR1 DFQATT and CDR2 SNEGSKA (reference sequence). In DNA, the CDR3 is TGCAGCGTCGAACGGGGATACGAGCAGTACTTC. Protein sequence: CSVERGYEQYF.

The rearrangement uses TRBV11-2 and TRBJ1-1; no definite D call. This CDR3 has 13 residues. Germline values: CDR1 SGHAT, CDR2 FQNNGV. Between the trimmed V and J ends, which lost 1 base and 3 bases, there was a span of 6 bases. CDR3 DNA: TGTGCCAGCAGCTTAGCCATAGACACTGAAGCTTTCTTT. Translated, it gives CASSLAIDTEAFF.

The rearrangement uses TRBV10-3 and TRBJ2-7, with 9 positions matching TRBD2. CDR1 is ENHRY and CDR2 is SYGVKD in the germline V gene. V was pared by 2 bases and J by 6 bases, with 8 bases of the junction left unmatched. CDR3 length: 15 amino acids. Here the CDR3 DNA reads TGTGCCATCAGTGAGAAGGCTAGCGGGACATCCGAGCAGTACTTC. Translation gives CAISEKASGTSEQYF.

This chain links TRBV4-1 with TRBJ1-2; D not resolved. Deletions cut 0 bases from V and 0 bases from J, with 11 bases between. The CDR3 has 16 amino acids. Germline lookup yields CDR1 MGHRA and CDR2 YSYEKL. The DNA of the CDR3 is TGCGCCAGCAGCCAAGAGGCGACGAAAGCTAACTATGGCTACACCTTC. It specifies CASSQEATKANYGYTF.